These 29 T cell receptor beta chains were all obtained from the same sample, sequenced in a study of T cell changes during pregnancy in multiple sclerosis. TCRdb keeps only in-frame clones here, not all; method: immunoSEQ multiplex PCR. This table has some 70,000 clones, about nine tenths appearing once. The specimen was peripheral blood, collected in the third trimester of pregnancy. Receptor source: a female donor with multiple sclerosis, enrolled in a pregnancy study.

This clone was observed a few times. This chain joins TRBV7-2 and TRBJ2-2; a weak D match, TRBD2 (5 bases). The CDR3 loop spans 16 amino acids. Germline V CDR1 and CDR2: SGHTA, FQGNSA. Trimming removed 5 bases at V and 4 bases at J, with 17 bases between. The CDR3 is CASSQRRGAGTGELFF. CDR3 DNA sequence: TGTGCCAGCAGCCAACGGCGAGGCGCGGGCACCGGGGAGCTGTTTTTT.

The CDR3, as DNA: TGTGCCAGTAGTCCCCGACAGGGCCTCTATGGCTACACCTTC. This sequence encodes CASSPRQGLYGYTF. The chain combines TRBV19 with TRBJ1-2; 7 positions agree with TRBD1. The CDR3 sequence is 14 residues long. Germline CDR1 and CDR2: LNHDA and SQIVND (reference sequence). V shed 5 bases, J shed 4 bases, and the junction held 7 bases outside the gene matches.

This chain links TRBV18 with TRBJ1-1; 8 bases fit TRBD1. This CDR3 contains 14 residues. J gave up 4 bases and V 6 bases, and 7 bases lay outside the gene matches. Germline V lookup: CDR1 KGHSH, CDR2 LQKENI. CDR3 DNA sequence: TGTGCCAGCTCGGGAAACCAGGGGGCCACTGAAGCTTTCTTT. This gives the protein CASSGNQGATEAFF.

V is TRBV7-2 and J is TRBJ2-7, with TRBD1 matching 7 bases. From germline, CDR1 is SGHTA and CDR2 FQGNSA. The CDR3 is 12 residues long. The trim removed 3 bases at V and 6 bases at J, leaving 2 bases unmatched. The CDR3: CASSLYRGEQYF. Here the CDR3 DNA reads TGTGCCAGCAGCTTGTACAGGGGCGAGCAGTACTTC.

V usage is TRBV2 and J usage is TRBJ2-7, with D maybe TRBD2 (5 bases). Germline V gene data show CDR1 as SNHLY and CDR2 as FYNNEI. Trimming shortened V by 9 bases and J by 0 bases, and 12 bases separated the two germline ends. The CDR3 spans 13 residues. The CDR3 DNA reads TGTGCCAGGAATAGCGTCGGCTCCTACGAGCAGTACTTC. Translation gives CARNSVGSYEQYF.

Written as DNA, the CDR3 is TGTGCCAGCTCACCACTCCAGGCCTCTGGAAACACCATATATTTT. Its translation: CASSPLQASGNTIYF. V gene TRBV18 combines with J gene TRBJ1-3; D unclear. V lost 1 base, J lost 0 bases, and 7 bases lay in between. CDR3 length: 15 amino acids. Germline assignment: CDR1 KGHSH and CDR2 LQKENI.

V and J are TRBV6-1 and TRBJ2-5, with 11 bases aligning to TRBD1. Trimming removed 4 bases from V and 5 bases from J; junction bases left unmatched: 6. Per germline, CDR1 MNHNS and CDR2 SASEGT. The CDR3 sequence is 15 residues long. The CDR3 here is CASSVGQGAFETQYF. The CDR3 DNA follows: TGTGCCAGCAGTGTTGGACAGGGGGCGTTTGAGACCCAGTACTTC.

The rearrangement links TRBV10-3 to TRBJ1-2; D gene ambiguous. V dropped 10 bases and J dropped 0 bases, with 12 bases sitting between them. Germline lookup yields CDR1 ENHRY and CDR2 SYGVKD. The CDR3 is 13 amino acids. CDR3 loop: CATASDSNYGYTF. The CDR3 DNA follows: TGTGCCACCGCCTCAGACTCTAACTATGGCTACACCTTC.

V usage is TRBV19 and J usage is TRBJ1-2, with 8 bases that match TRBD1. Germline V lookup: CDR1 LNHDA, CDR2 SQIVND (reference sequence). The CDR3 totals 13 residues. The junction had 2 bases not matched to a gene; V was cut back by 1 base and J by 7 bases. The CDR3 DNA reads TGTGCCAGTAGTATAGTTCAGGGGGCTGGCTACACCTTC. Translating gives CASSIVQGAGYTF.

The gene calls are TRBV5-6 and TRBJ2-1; D gene ambiguous. V lost 3 bases and J 7 bases, leaving 5 bases between the germline ends. The CDR3 is 11 residues long. The V gene's germline CDR1 is SGHDT and CDR2 YYEEEE. The CDR3 DNA is TGTGCCAGCAGCTGGCGGAATGAGCAGTTCTTC. Its protein product is CASSWRNEQFF.

This clone was recorded only once. The chain uses TRBV5-6 and TRBJ2-3; TRBD2 might be the D (5 bases). The length of the CDR3 is 14 residues. The germline CDR1 and CDR2 sequences are SGHDT and YYEEEE. V shed 3 bases and J shed 0 bases, with 8 bases lying between them. CDR3 loop: CASSSGSSTDTQYF. DNA of the CDR3: TGTGCCAGCAGCTCGGGGTCTAGCACAGATACGCAGTATTTT.

The CDR3, as DNA: TGTGCCAGCAGCTTAGCCGGTCTTGAGGGAAACACCATATATTTT. Its protein product is CASSLAGLEGNTIYF. The J gene is TRBJ1-3, the V gene TRBV7-2; D remains unclear. From germline, CDR1 is SGHTA and CDR2 FQGNSA. The CDR3 sequence is 15 residues long. V was clipped by 0 bases and J by 4 bases, with 10 bases between them. Together with reference TRBV7-2 and TRBJ1-3, the CDR3 gives the full variable domain: GAGVSQSPSNKVTEKGKDVELRCDPISGHTALYWYRQSLGQGLEFLIYFQGNSAPDKSGLPSDRFSAERTGGSVSTLTIQRTQQEDSAVYLCASSLAGLEGNTIYFGEGSWLTVV.

This chain joins TRBV4-2 and TRBJ2-1; TRBD2 might be the D (7 bases). The V end lost 10 bases, the J end lost 6 bases, and 13 bases lay between the germline ends. The CDR3 covers 12 residues. Germline V CDR1 and CDR2: LGHNA, YNFKEQ. CDR3 sequence: CATQGGGNEQFF. The CDR3 bases are TGTGCCACCCAGGGAGGGGGCAATGAGCAGTTCTTC.

The chain carries TRBV27 and TRBJ2-7, with TRBD2 matching over 7 bases. The junction had 4 bases not matched to a gene; V was cut back by 2 bases and J by 0 bases. Germline V lookup: CDR1 MNHEY, CDR2 SMNVEV (reference sequence). This CDR3 is 15 amino acids long. CDR3 in DNA: TGTGCCAGCAGTTTAGGTCTAGCGGTCTCCTACGAGCAGTACTTC. Translated, it gives CASSLGLAVSYEQYF.

The chain couples TRBV6-1 to TRBJ2-1; D is possibly TRBD2 (7 bases). Germline-derived CDR1 and CDR2 are MNHNS and SASEGT. V was trimmed by 7 bases and J by 5 bases, leaving 18 bases between them. This CDR3 spans 15 amino acids. The DNA for the CDR3 is TGTGCCAGCAACGCACGGAGGGGGGGCCACAATGAGCAGTTCTTC. It codes for CASNARRGGHNEQFF.

The CDR3 region is CASSAGEGGGGYTF. CDR3 in DNA: TGTGCCAGCAGCGCGGGCGAGGGAGGAGGCGGCTACACCTTC. The chain links TRBV4-2 to TRBJ1-2; D call uncertain. Trimming removed 5 bases at V and 8 bases at J, with 18 bases between. The germline gives CDR1 LGHNA, CDR2 YNFKEQ. There are 14 residues in the CDR3.

This clone was counted once. The V and J genes are TRBV27 and TRBJ1-2; 8 nucleotides align to TRBD1. The CDR3 length is 15 residues. The germline V gene has CDR1 MNHEY and CDR2 SMNVEV (reference sequence). V gave up 5 bases and J gave up 4 bases; unmatched junction bases: 9. Here the CDR3 DNA reads TGTGCCAGCAGTCCCGGACAGGGACTACGCTATGGCTACACCTTC. This sequence encodes CASSPGQGLRYGYTF.

This chain connects TRBV5-1 to TRBJ1-1; a weak D match, TRBD1 (6 bases). V was pared by 5 bases and J by 1 base, with 21 bases between. This CDR3 spans 17 amino acids. Germline values: CDR1 SGHRS, CDR2 YFSETQ. DNA for the CDR3: TGCGCCAGCAGTAAACCAACGGGGGGCGGCGCGAACACTGAAGCTTTCTTT. Residues: CASSKPTGGGANTEAFF. The full variable domain, its missing parts supplied by reference TRBV5-1 and TRBJ1-1, is KAGVTQTPRYLIKTRGQQVTLSCSPISGHRSVSWYQQTPGQGLQFLFEYFSETQRNKGNFPGRFSGRQFSNSRSEMNVSTLELGDSALYLCASSKPTGGGANTEAFFGQGTRLTVV.

The CDR3 region is CASSPPGQGNEQFF. The CDR3 DNA reads as TGTGCCAGCTCACCACCGGGACAGGGGAATGAGCAGTTCTTC. This chain connects TRBV18 to TRBJ2-1; 10 nucleotides agree with TRBD1. Germline loops: CDR1 KGHSH, CDR2 LQKENI. The J segment lost 7 bases and the V segment lost 0 bases, leaving 0 bases of the junction unmatched. The CDR3 length is 14 residues.

The rearrangement joins TRBV5-1 to TRBJ2-1, with TRBD1 identical over 7 bases. The J segment lost 7 bases and the V segment lost 4 bases, leaving 11 bases of the junction unmatched. The V gene's germline CDR1 is SGHRS and CDR2 YFSETQ. This CDR3 has 15 amino acids. CDR3 protein: CASSPRTGKENEQFF. The DNA of the CDR3 is TGCGCCAGCAGCCCGAGGACAGGAAAGGAAAATGAGCAGTTCTTC. The whole variable domain, filled in from reference TRBV5-1 and TRBJ2-1, reads KAGVTQTPRYLIKTRGQQVTLSCSPISGHRSVSWYQQTPGQGLQFLFEYFSETQRNKGNFPGRFSGRQFSNSRSEMNVSTLELGDSALYLCASSPRTGKENEQFFGPGTRLTVL.

The chain uses TRBV6-1 and TRBJ2-4; unclear D gene. Per the germline V gene, CDR1 is MNHNS and CDR2 is SASEGT. The CDR3 is 13 residues long. V lost 7 bases, J lost 11 bases, and 18 bases lay in between. CDR3 region: CASTKFLAPFQYF. As DNA, the CDR3 is TGTGCCAGCACGAAGTTTCTGGCCCCTTTTCAGTACTTC.

The chain carries TRBV6-4 and TRBJ2-1; TRBD2 matches 9 bases. The CDR3 totals 14 residues. Germline lookup yields CDR1 MRHNA and CDR2 SNTAGT. V lost 6 bases, J lost 5 bases, and 5 bases stayed unmatched. The CDR3 DNA reads TGTGCCAGCAGCTCTAGCGGGATGAACAATGAGCAGTTCTTC. Protein sequence: CASSSSGMNNEQFF.

The chain uses TRBV2 and TRBJ2-1; unclear D gene. The CDR3 consists of 14 residues. V gave up 2 bases and J gave up 8 bases, with 13 bases separating them. Germline CDR1 reads SNHLY; CDR2 reads FYNNEI. Here the CDR3 reads CASSERSFEYEQFF. The DNA of the CDR3 is TGTGCCAGCAGTGAACGTAGCTTTGAATATGAGCAGTTCTTC.

The CDR3 region is CASSIPFYRLLNQPQHF. The CDR3 DNA sequence: TGTGCCAGTAGTATACCCTTTTACAGGCTACTCAATCAGCCCCAGCATTTT. The chain is built from TRBV19 and TRBJ1-5; D perhaps matches TRBD1 (5 bases). CDR3 size: 17 residues. Germline V lookup: CDR1 LNHDA, CDR2 SQIVND (reference sequence). V lost 2 bases and J lost 3, with 17 bases in between. The full variable domain, with the rest looked up from reference TRBV19 and TRBJ1-5, is DGGITQSPKYLFRKEGQNVTLSCEQNLNHDAMYWYRQDPGQGLRLIYYSQIVNDFQKGDIAEGYSVSREKKESFPLTVTSAQKNPTAFYLCASSIPFYRLLNQPQHFGDGTRLSIL.

This chain joins TRBV6-4 and TRBJ2-2, with a weak D call TRBD1 (6 bases). With 6 bases removed from V and 6 bases from J, the gap between germline ends came to 20 bases. This CDR3 has 16 residues. Germline loops: CDR1 MRHNA, CDR2 SNTAGT. This CDR3 is CASRPRPVRGSGELFF. CDR3 coding DNA: TGTGCCAGCAGGCCCCGCCCAGTCAGGGGATCCGGGGAGCTGTTTTTT.

The V and J genes are TRBV10-3 and TRBJ1-1; 8 bases are a match to TRBD1. Germline V gives CDR1 ENHRY, CDR2 SYGVKD. The CDR3 is made up of 12 amino acids. J was trimmed by 7 bases and V by 9 bases; bases with no gene match: 7. For the CDR3, the DNA is TGTGCCATACAGGGGGGGGATGGTGAAGCTTTCTTT. Protein sequence: CAIQGGDGEAFF.

The table lists this clone with a few counts. V gene TRBV2 combines with J gene TRBJ1-5; D gene ambiguous. V was pared by 6 bases and J by 4 bases, with 22 bases between. Germline V lookup: CDR1 SNHLY, CDR2 FYNNEI. The CDR3 consists of 17 residues. The CDR3 DNA is TGTGCCAGCAGAGCCCGATTTTTAGCCACTCAAAATCAGCCCCAGCATTTT. It yields the protein CASRARFLATQNQPQHF.

The V gene is TRBV6-1, the J gene TRBJ1-2; D uncertain. The germline V gene encodes CDR1 MNHNS and CDR2 SASEGT. V shed 4 bases and J shed 3 bases, with 12 bases lying between them. The CDR3 has 14 amino acids. This chain's CDR3 is CASSVLTTDYGYTF. CDR3 bases: TGTGCCAGCAGTGTCTTGACAACTGACTATGGCTACACCTTC.

J is TRBJ1-2 and V is TRBV7-3; 9 bases fit TRBD1. Trimming cost V 4 bases and J 7 bases; bases outside gene matches: 7. Germline CDR1 is SGHTA and CDR2 is FQGTGA. The CDR3 runs 14 residues. The CDR3 DNA follows: TGTGCCAGCAGCTCCTCCGGGACAGGGATTGGCTACACCTTC. Its protein product is CASSSSGTGIGYTF.